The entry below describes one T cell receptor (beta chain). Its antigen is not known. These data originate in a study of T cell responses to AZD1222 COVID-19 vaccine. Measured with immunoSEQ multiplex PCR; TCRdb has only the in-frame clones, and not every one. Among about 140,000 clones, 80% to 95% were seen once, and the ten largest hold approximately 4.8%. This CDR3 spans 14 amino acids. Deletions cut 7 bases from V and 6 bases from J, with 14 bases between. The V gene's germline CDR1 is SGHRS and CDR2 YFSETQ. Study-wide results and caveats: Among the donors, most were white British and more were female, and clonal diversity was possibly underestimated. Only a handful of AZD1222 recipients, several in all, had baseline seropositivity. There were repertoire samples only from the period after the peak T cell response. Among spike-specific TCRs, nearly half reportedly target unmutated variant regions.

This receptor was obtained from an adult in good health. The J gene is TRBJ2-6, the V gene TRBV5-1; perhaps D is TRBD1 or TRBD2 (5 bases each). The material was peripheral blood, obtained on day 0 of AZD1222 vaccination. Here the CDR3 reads CASYSEGPANVLTF. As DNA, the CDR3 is TGCGCCAGCTATTCTGAGGGACCGGCCAACGTCCTGACTTTC.